These 17 T cell receptor beta chains share one sample of origin, sequenced in a study of blood T cell repertoires in COVID-19 (dated by TCRdb to the early 2020s). The library relied on the immunoSEQ multiplex PCR assay. Drawn from immuneACCESS, this table holds only the in-frame rearrangements with V and J called that TCRdb kept. Clones are partly lost; checked studies trace under half to an unresolved V gene and leave the rest unexplained. The sample yields around 300,000 clones; approximately 85% were counted once. Roughly 14% of the sample is held by the ten biggest clonotypes. The sample comprised peripheral blood. These receptors were collected from a human donor in a cohort sampled during active COVID-19.

This clone was seen at least ten times. This chain uses TRBV3-1 (or the pseudogene TRBV3-2) with TRBJ1-2; 12 nucleotides align to TRBD1. The CDR3 runs to 17 residues. The germline V gene encodes CDR1 LGHDT and CDR2 YNNKEL (reference sequence). Trimming removed 2 bases from V and 5 bases from J; junction bases left unmatched: 9. The CDR3 reads CASSQLGTGGSIYGYTF. In nucleotides, the CDR3 is TGTGCCAGCAGCCAACTAGGGACAGGGGGCTCAATATATGGCTACACCTTC.

The chain is built from TRBV5-1 and TRBJ2-1; D is possibly TRBD1 (5 bases). In germline, CDR1 is SGHRS, CDR2 YFSETQ. The CDR3 has 16 amino acids. V lost 0 bases and J lost 0, with 10 bases in between. CDR3 amino acids: CASSLGAGFSYNEQFF. CDR3 nucleotide sequence: TGCGCCAGCAGCTTGGGGGCAGGGTTCTCCTACAATGAGCAGTTCTTC.

This clone was seen a handful of times. V and J are TRBV18 and TRBJ1-5; tentative D call: TRBD1 (6 bases). Germline lookup yields CDR1 KGHSH and CDR2 LQKENI. The CDR3 loop spans 13 amino acids. Between the trimmed V and J ends, which lost 6 bases and 4 bases, there was a span of 10 bases. In DNA form, the CDR3 reads TGTGCCAGCTCGCACGACAGGAATCAGCCCCAGCATTTT. Its protein product is CASSHDRNQPQHF.

This chain links TRBV28 with TRBJ2-7; tentatively, D is TRBD1 (5 bases). Germline CDR1 MDHEN, CDR2 SYDVKM. This CDR3 has 12 residues. The germline V and J ends were trimmed by 6 bases and 7 bases, with 13 bases remaining between them. The DNA of the CDR3 is TGTGCCAGCAGGAGTTCCAGGGTGGAGCAGTACTTC. Its translation: CASRSSRVEQYF.

V gene TRBV28 combines with J gene TRBJ1-4, with D possibly matching TRBD1 (6 bases). Germline lookup yields CDR1 MDHEN and CDR2 SYDVKM. The CDR3 sequence is 14 residues long. V lost 11 bases to trimming and J lost 0 bases, with 13 bases between them. The CDR3 loop reads CASEGVSTNEKLFF. The CDR3 nucleotides are TGTGCCTCCGAGGGGGTTTCAACTAATGAAAAACTGTTTTTT.

The chain combines TRBV15 with TRBJ2-7; 7 bases match TRBD1. The CDR3 is 14 residues long. The germline gives CDR1 LNHNV, CDR2 YYDKDF (reference sequence). The J segment lost 0 bases and the V segment lost 1 base, leaving 0 bases of the junction unmatched. CDR3 loop: CATSRGQGSYEQYF. The CDR3 bases are TGTGCCACCAGCAGAGGACAGGGCTCCTACGAGCAGTACTTC.

The gene calls are TRBV6-2 or TRBV6-3 and TRBJ2-7, with TRBD2 matching over 10 bases. The CDR3 sequence is 17 residues long. The trim removed 4 bases at V and 2 bases at J, leaving 11 bases unmatched. CDR1 and CDR2 (germline): MNHEY, SVGEGT. This CDR3 is CASSLDGLAAFTYEQYF. In DNA form, the CDR3 reads TGTGCCAGCAGTTTAGACGGACTAGCGGCCTTCACCTACGAGCAGTACTTC.

The chain joins TRBV11-3 to TRBJ2-2, with D maybe TRBD1 (6 bases). The V gene's germline CDR1 is SGHNT and CDR2 YENEEA. V dropped 5 bases and J dropped 4 bases, with 14 bases sitting between them. The CDR3 totals 15 residues. The CDR3 DNA reads as TGTGCCAGCAGCCTAACAGGGACCCCCACCGGGGAGCTGTTTTTT. It codes for CASSLTGTPTGELFF.

The V gene is TRBV5-6, the J gene TRBJ2-1; D may be TRBD2 (6 bases). Trimming took off 3 bases at V and 1 base at J, with 20 bases between the two ends. This CDR3 has 18 residues. From germline, CDR1 is SGHDT and CDR2 YYEEEE. The CDR3 protein is CASSSPWGGAGSYNEQFF. In nucleotides, the CDR3 is TGTGCCAGCAGCTCACCATGGGGCGGAGCGGGTTCCTACAATGAGCAGTTCTTC.

The V call is TRBV5-6, the J call TRBJ1-1, with D possibly TRBD1 on 6 matching bases. There are 14 residues in the CDR3. With 1 base removed from V and 8 bases from J, the gap between germline ends came to 15 bases. Germline CDR1 reads SGHDT; CDR2 reads YYEEEE. CDR3 amino acids: CASSLRGGAREAFF. The CDR3 coding sequence is TGTGCCAGCAGCTTGAGAGGGGGGGCTAGAGAAGCTTTCTTT.

Details on this clone: Other DNA variants within this sample encode the same CDR3. This chain uses TRBV7-9 with TRBJ2-1; D perhaps matches TRBD2 (6 bases). The V gene lost 5 bases and the J gene lost 0 bases, with 11 bases spanning the gap. The V gene's germline CDR1 is SEHNR and CDR2 FQNEAQ (reference sequence). There are 15 residues in the CDR3. The CDR3: CASSLSGSSYNEQFF. In DNA form, the CDR3 reads TGTGCCAGCAGCCTGTCCGGGAGCTCCTACAATGAGCAGTTCTTC.

The chain uses TRBV19 and TRBJ2-7, with TRBD2 as a possible D gene (6 bases). Per the germline V gene, CDR1 is LNHDA and CDR2 is SQIVND (reference sequence). V was trimmed by 4 bases and J by 2 bases, leaving 18 bases between them. This CDR3 is built from 16 residues. CDR3 region: CASSTWGEVQTYEQYF. The CDR3 region has the DNA TGTGCCAGTAGTACCTGGGGGGAAGTTCAGACCTACGAGCAGTACTTC.

The CDR3 here is CASSPAGNTEAFF. CDR3 coding DNA: TGTGCCAGCAGCCCCGCCGGGAACACTGAAGCTTTCTTT. The rearrangement joins TRBV11-3 to TRBJ1-1, with D unresolved. V was clipped by 5 bases and J by 1 base, with 8 bases between them. The length of the CDR3 is 13 residues. The germline gives CDR1 SGHNT, CDR2 YENEEA.

This clone was seen just once. V is TRBV7-2 and J is TRBJ1-1, with D perhaps TRBD1 (6 bases). The V end lost 10 bases, the J end lost 0 bases, and 15 bases lay between the germline ends. The CDR3 covers 14 residues. From germline, CDR1 is SGHTA and CDR2 FQGNSA. CDR3: CATYPTGLNTEAFF. The DNA of the CDR3 is TGTGCCACTTACCCAACAGGGTTGAACACTGAAGCTTTCTTT.

The CDR3 here is CASSSGRGLADTQYF. CDR3 nucleotides: TGTGCCAGCAGCTCCGGACGGGGGTTGGCAGATACGCAGTATTTT. The J gene is TRBJ2-3, the V gene TRBV7-6, with D maybe TRBD2 (6 bases). The CDR3 has 15 amino acids. V lost 4 bases, J lost 4 bases, and 15 bases lay in between. Germline V CDR1 and CDR2: SGHVS, FNYEAQ.

The V call is TRBV4-1, the J call TRBJ1-2; no clear D gene. V dropped 0 bases and J dropped 8 bases, with 10 bases sitting between them. Germline V CDR1 and CDR2: MGHRA, YSYEKL. The CDR3 consists of 13 residues. The CDR3 reads CASSQEGGYGYTF. The CDR3, as DNA: TGCGCCAGCAGCCAAGAGGGAGGGTACGGCTACACCTTC.

The chain uses TRBV7-9 and TRBJ2-2, with 9 bases identical to TRBD1. Germline values: CDR1 SEHNR, CDR2 FQNEAQ (reference sequence). After removal of 5 bases from V and 5 bases from J, the junction contained 6 bases not matched to a gene. The CDR3 consists of 15 residues. Here the CDR3 reads CASSPTTGGTGELFF. CDR3 DNA sequence: TGTGCCAGCAGCCCCACGACAGGGGGGACCGGGGAGCTGTTTTTT. The full variable domain, its missing parts supplied by reference TRBV7-9 and TRBJ2-2, is DTGVSQNPRHKITKRGQNVTFRCDPISEHNRLYWYRQTLGQGPEFLTYFQNEAQLEKSRLLSDRFSAERPKGSFSTLEIQRTEQGDSAMYLCASSPTTGGTGELFFGEGSRLTVL.